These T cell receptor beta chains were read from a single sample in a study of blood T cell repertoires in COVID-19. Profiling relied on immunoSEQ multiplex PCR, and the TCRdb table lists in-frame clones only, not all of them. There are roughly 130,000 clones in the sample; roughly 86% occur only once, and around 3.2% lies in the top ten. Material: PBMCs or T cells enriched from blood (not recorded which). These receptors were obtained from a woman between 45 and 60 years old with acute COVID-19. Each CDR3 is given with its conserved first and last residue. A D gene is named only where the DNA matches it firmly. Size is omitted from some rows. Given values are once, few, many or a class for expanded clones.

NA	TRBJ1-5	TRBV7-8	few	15	CASSPRWRNNQPQHF	TGTGCCAGCAGCCCCCGGTGGAGAAACAATCAGCCCCAGCATTTT
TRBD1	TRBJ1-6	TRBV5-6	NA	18	CASSLANFGTGSNSPLHF	TGTGCCAGCAGCTTGGCCAATTTCGGGACAGGGAGTAATTCACCCCTCCACTTT
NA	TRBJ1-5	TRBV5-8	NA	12	CASQGLNQPQHF	TGTGCCAGCCAGGGCCTCAATCAGCCCCAGCATTTT
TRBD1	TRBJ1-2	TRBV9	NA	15	CASSERTGGYYGYTF	TGTGCCAGCAGCGAGAGGACAGGGGGTTACTATGGCTACACCTTC
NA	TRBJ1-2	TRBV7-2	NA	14	CASSLARGTYGYTF	TGTGCCAGCAGCTTAGCCCGCGGGACCTATGGCTACACCTTC
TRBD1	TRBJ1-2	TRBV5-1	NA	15	CASSQDPGQGYGYTF	TGCGCCAGCAGCCAGGATCCGGGACAGGGGTATGGCTACACCTTC
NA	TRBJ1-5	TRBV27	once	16	CASSSPASQGFWPQHF	TGTGCCAGCAGTTCTCCCGCCTCGCAGGGTTTTTGGCCCCAGCATTTT
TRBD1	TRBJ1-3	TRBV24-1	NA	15	CATSAGTVSGNTIYF	TGTGCCACCAGTGCCGGGACAGTCTCTGGAAACACCATATATTTT
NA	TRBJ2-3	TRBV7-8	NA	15	CASSLGLTGTDTQYF	TGTGCCAGCAGCTTAGGTTTGACAGGCACAGATACGCAGTATTTT
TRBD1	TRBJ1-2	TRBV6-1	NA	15	CASSEPGQGVGGYTF	TGTGCCAGCAGTGAACCGGGACAGGGGGTCGGGGGCTACACCTTC
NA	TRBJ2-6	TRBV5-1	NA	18	CASSLVGGPGSGANVLTF	TGCGCCAGCAGCTTGGTGGGGGGGCCCGGCTCTGGGGCCAACGTCCTGACTTTC
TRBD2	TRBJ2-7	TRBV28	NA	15	CASSPHSGSDYEQYF	TGTGCCAGCAGCCCCCATAGCGGGAGTGACTACGAGCAGTACTTC
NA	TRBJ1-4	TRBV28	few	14	CASSSDSRNEKLFF	TGTGCCAGCAGTTCCGACAGTCGTAATGAAAAACTGTTTTTT
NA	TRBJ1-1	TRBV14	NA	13	CASSQDRNTEAFF	TGTGCCAGCAGCCAGGACAGGAACACTGAAGCTTTCTTT
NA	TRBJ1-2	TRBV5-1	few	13	CASSLEGMDGYTF	TGCGCCAGCAGCTTGGAGGGGATGGATGGCTACACCTTC
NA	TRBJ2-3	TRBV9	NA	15	CASSVVRGSTDTQYF	TGTGCCAGCAGCGTAGTCCGGGGTAGCACAGATACGCAGTATTTT
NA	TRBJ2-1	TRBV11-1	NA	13	CASPGDSYNEQFF	TGTGCCAGCCCGGGAGATTCCTACAATGAGCAGTTCTTC
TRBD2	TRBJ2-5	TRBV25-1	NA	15	CASTGGGRLQETQYF	TGTGCCAGCACCGGGGGGGGCAGGCTTCAAGAGACCCAGTACTTC
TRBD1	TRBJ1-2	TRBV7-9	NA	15	CASSEPAGQGYGYTF	TGTGCCAGCAGCGAACCGGCGGGACAGGGCTATGGCTACACCTTC
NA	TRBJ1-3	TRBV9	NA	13	CASSVTSGNTIYF	TGTGCCAGCAGCGTGACATCTGGAAACACCATATATTTT
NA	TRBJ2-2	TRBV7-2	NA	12	CASSLVSGLLFF	TGTGCCAGCAGCTTAGTTAGTGGGCTGCTGTTTTTT
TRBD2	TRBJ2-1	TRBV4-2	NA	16	CASSQTAGGWDNEQFF	TGTGCCAGCAGCCAAACGGCGGGAGGGTGGGACAATGAGCAGTTCTTC
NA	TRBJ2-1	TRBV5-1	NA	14	CASSLTVPRNEQFF	TGCGCCAGCAGCCTTACGGTCCCTCGAAATGAGCAGTTCTTC
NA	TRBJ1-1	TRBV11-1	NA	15	CASSLAGGEATEAFF	TGTGCCAGCAGCTTAGCTGGAGGGGAGGCCACTGAAGCTTTCTTT
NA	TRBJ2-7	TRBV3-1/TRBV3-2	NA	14	CASSPGVSGYEQYF	TGTGCCAGCAGCCCCGGGGTATCGGGGTACGAGCAGTACTTC
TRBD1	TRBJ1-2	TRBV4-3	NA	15	CASSQGRDRRYGYTF	TGCGCCAGCAGCCAGGGCCGGGACAGAAGATATGGCTACACCTTC
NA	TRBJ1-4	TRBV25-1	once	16	CASSEGDFATNEKLFF	TGTGCCAGCAGTGAAGGGGACTTTGCAACTAATGAAAAACTGTTTTTT
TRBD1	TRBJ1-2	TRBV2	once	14	CASNGQGTNYGYTF	TGTGCCAGCAACGGACAGGGCACTAACTATGGCTACACCTTC
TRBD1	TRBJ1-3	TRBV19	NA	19	CASSATGTGSRRSGNTIYF	TGTGCCAGTAGTGCAACCGGGACAGGGAGTAGACGGTCTGGAAACACCATATATTTT
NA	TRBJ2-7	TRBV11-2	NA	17	CASSLEYGSGGSYEQYF	TGTGCCAGCAGCTTAGAGTATGGTAGCGGAGGATCCTACGAGCAGTACTTC
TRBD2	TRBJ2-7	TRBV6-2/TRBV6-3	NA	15	CASSYSTSGSYEQYF	TGTGCCAGCAGTTACTCGACTAGCGGGTCCTACGAGCAGTACTTC
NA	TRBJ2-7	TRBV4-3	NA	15	CASSQAAGRSYEQYF	TGCGCCAGCAGCCAAGCGGCGGGAAGATCCTACGAGCAGTACTTC
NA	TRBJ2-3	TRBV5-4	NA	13	CASRGQGTDTQYF	TGTGCCAGCAGGGGGCAGGGCACAGATACGCAGTATTTT
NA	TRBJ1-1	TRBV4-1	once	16	CASSRLEGQGNTEAFF	TGCGCCAGCAGCCGTCTGGAAGGGCAGGGAAACACTGAAGCTTTCTTT
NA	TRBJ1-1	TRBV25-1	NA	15	CASSEPGAGDTEAFF	TGTGCCAGCAGTGAACCAGGGGCGGGGGACACTGAAGCTTTCTTT
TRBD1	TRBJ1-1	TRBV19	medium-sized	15	CASSSQGLSNTEAFF	TGTGCCAGTAGTTCACAGGGGTTGTCGAACACTGAAGCTTTCTTT
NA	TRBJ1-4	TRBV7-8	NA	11	CASSPREKLFF	TGTGCCAGCAGCCCCCGTGAAAAACTGTTTTTT
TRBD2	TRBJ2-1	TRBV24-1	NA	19	CATSDSSSGRAWGENEQFF	TGTGCCACCAGTGATTCCTCCAGCGGGAGGGCCTGGGGGGAGAATGAGCAGTTCTTC
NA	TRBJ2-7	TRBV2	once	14	CASSEEGTLYEQYF	TGTGCCAGCAGTGAGGAGGGGACTCTCTACGAGCAGTACTTC
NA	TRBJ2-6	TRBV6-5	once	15	CATSVSRSGANVLTF	TGTGCCACCTCGGTGTCCCGCTCTGGGGCCAACGTCCTGACTTTC
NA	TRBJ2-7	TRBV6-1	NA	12	CASSEAGKRQYF	TGTGCCAGCAGTGAGGCCGGGAAAAGGCAGTACTTC
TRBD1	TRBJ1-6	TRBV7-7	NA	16	CAGYNNRGSYNSPLHF	TGTGCTGGATACAACAACAGGGGCTCCTATAATTCACCCCTCCACTTT
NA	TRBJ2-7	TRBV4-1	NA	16	CASSQGPSGDILEQYF	TGCGCCAGCAGCCAAGGTCCGAGCGGGGACATTCTCGAGCAGTACTTC
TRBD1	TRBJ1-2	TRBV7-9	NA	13	CASSTAGGDGYTF	TGTGCCAGCAGCACCGCAGGGGGCGACGGCTACACCTTC
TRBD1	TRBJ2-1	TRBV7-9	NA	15	CASSPGQGAWNEQFF	TGTGCCAGCAGCCCAGGACAGGGGGCCTGGAATGAGCAGTTCTTC
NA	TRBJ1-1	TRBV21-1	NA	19	CASSSPPTGGELRNTEAFF	TGTGCCAGCAGCTCTCCCCCCACAGGGGGCGAGTTAAGAAACACTGAAGCTTTCTTT
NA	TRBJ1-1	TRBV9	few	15	CASSVGAKVNTEAFF	TGTGCCAGCAGCGTAGGGGCGAAGGTGAACACTGAAGCTTTCTTT
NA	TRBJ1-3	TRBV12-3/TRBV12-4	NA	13	CASRGLSGNTIYF	TGTGCCAGCAGGGGACTGTCTGGAAACACCATATATTTT
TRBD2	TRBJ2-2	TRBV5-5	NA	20	CASDPYGTSGRALVTGELFF	TGTGCCAGCGACCCGTACGGGACTAGCGGGAGGGCCCTCGTAACCGGGGAGCTGTTTTTT
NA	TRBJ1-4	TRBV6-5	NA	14	CASSRDRGREKLFF	TGTGCCAGCAGTAGGGACCGGGGGAGGGAAAAACTGTTTTTT